This is a list of T cell receptor beta chains from one sample in a study of T-cell memory formation after mild COVID-19. MiXCR was run by TCRdb on the 5' RACE reads, yielding one entry per CDR3 protein. The sample gives some 320,000 distinct CDR3 sequences, about 15% of which show up once; 20% to 25% is in the top ten. Sequences were obtained from PBMCs or a T cell subset sorted from them (not recorded which). The origin of the receptors is a man younger than 30 who had mild COVID-19 (a few samples of this study predate the infection). Cell type and time point are not known. CDR3s include the opening cysteine and the closing phenylalanine or tryptophan. A D gene is named only where the DNA matches it firmly. Only part of the rows carry a size: once, few, many, or a class if the clone is expanded.

D: TRBD1; size: few; J: TRBJ2-2; V: TRBV3-1; DNA: TGTGCCAGCAGTCACAGGGGCGGGGAGCTGTTTTTT; CDR3: CASSHRGGELFF
D: TRBD2; size: many; J: TRBJ2-1; V: TRBV6-2/TRBV6-3; DNA: TGTGCCAGCAACGGACTAGCGGGGTTGAACGAGCAGTTCTTC; CDR3: CASNGLAGLNEQFF
D: TRBD1; size: NA; J: TRBJ1-1; V: TRBV7-6; DNA: TGTGCCAGCAGCATCCGGGACAGACTAATGAACACTGAAGCTTTCTTT; CDR3: CASSIRDRLMNTEAFF
D: NA; size: NA; J: TRBJ1-2; V: TRBV5-6; DNA: TGTGCCAGCAGCTCAGTTACCTGGGGCTATGGCTACACCTTC; CDR3: CASSSVTWGYGYTF
D: TRBD1; size: few; J: TRBJ2-5; V: TRBV7-2; DNA: TGTGCCAGCAGCTTGGACAGGAGCAGAGAAGAGACCCAGTACTTC; CDR3: CASSLDRSREETQYF
D: NA; size: many; J: TRBJ2-2; V: TRBV5-1; DNA: TGCGCCAGCAGCTTAAATGTCCCTCCGAACACCGGGGAGCTGTTTTTT; CDR3: CASSLNVPPNTGELFF
D: NA; size: few; J: TRBJ2-7; V: TRBV2; DNA: TGTGCCAGCGACCTAACGGGGGCAGAACAGTACTTC; CDR3: CASDLTGAEQYF
D: NA; size: NA; J: TRBJ1-6; V: TRBV7-2; DNA: TGTGCCAGCAGCTTAGTGGGGGCTAGTTCACCCCTCCACTTT; CDR3: CASSLVGASSPLHF
D: NA; size: few; J: TRBJ2-3; V: TRBV4-1; DNA: TGCGCCAGCAGCCAACAATCGCCGAGGGTCGGCACAGATACGCAGTATTTT; CDR3: CASSQQSPRVGTDTQYF
D: TRBD2; size: NA; J: TRBJ2-3; V: TRBV10-3; DNA: TGTGCCATCAGTCCAGCTAGCGGGGGAGATAAAGATACGCAGTATTTT; CDR3: CAISPASGGDKDTQYF
D: NA; size: few; J: TRBJ2-7; V: TRBV7-9; DNA: TGTGCCAGCACCCCGACATCGAGCTCCTACGAGCAGTACTTC; CDR3: CASTPTSSSYEQYF
D: TRBD1; size: NA; J: TRBJ2-2; V: TRBV2; DNA: TGTGCCAGCAGTGTTATGGGACAGGGGACCGGGGAGCTGTTTTTT; CDR3: CASSVMGQGTGELFF
D: NA; size: NA; J: TRBJ2-7; V: TRBV11-3; DNA: TGTGCCAGCAGCTTAGATTCGGCCAGCTCCTACGAGCAGTACTTC; CDR3: CASSLDSASSYEQYF
D: TRBD1; size: NA; J: TRBJ2-5; V: TRBV2; DNA: TGTGCCAGCAGTCGGGACAGGGGCTTCCAAGAGACCCAGTACTTC; CDR3: CASSRDRGFQETQYF
D: TRBD2; size: few; J: TRBJ2-5; V: TRBV7-8; DNA: TGTGCCAGCAGCTTTACCGGGACTAGCGGGGCTCCGACCCAGTACTTC; CDR3: CASSFTGTSGAPTQYF
D: TRBD2; size: few; J: TRBJ2-3; V: TRBV6-5; DNA: TGTGCCAGGACTGGGACTAGCCCATCCGGGGATACGCAGTATTTT; CDR3: CARTGTSPSGDTQYF
D: NA; size: NA; J: TRBJ2-5; V: TRBV28; DNA: TGTGCCAGCAGTCGCCGTGGGCGGCAAGAGACCCAGTACTTC; CDR3: CASSRRGRQETQYF
D: TRBD2; size: NA; J: TRBJ2-7; V: TRBV5-4; DNA: TGTGCCAGCAGCTTTAGCGGGCCAACCTCCTACGAGCAGTACTTC; CDR3: CASSFSGPTSYEQYF
D: NA; size: few; J: TRBJ2-7; V: TRBV7-2; DNA: TGTGCCACCATGGGCGAGCAGTACTTC; CDR3: CATMGEQYF
D: TRBD1; size: few; J: TRBJ2-5; V: TRBV12-3/TRBV12-4; DNA: TGTGCCAGCAGTTTGAGGGGGCGCAGAGAGACCCAGTACTTC; CDR3: CASSLRGRRETQYF
D: TRBD1; size: NA; J: TRBJ1-1; V: TRBV20-1; DNA: TGCAGTGCTGGTTTGGGGACAGGGATACCTATGAACACTGAAGCTTTCTTT; CDR3: CSAGLGTGIPMNTEAFF
D: NA; size: NA; J: TRBJ1-3; V: TRBV27; DNA: TGTGCCAGCAGTTCACTTGGGGCCCTGGCTGGAAACACCATATATTTT; CDR3: CASSSLGALAGNTIYF
D: NA; size: NA; J: TRBJ2-7; V: TRBV5-1; DNA: TGCGCCAGCAGCTTGGGACACCTTATCTACGAGCAGTACTTC; CDR3: CASSLGHLIYEQYF
D: NA; size: NA; J: TRBJ2-3; V: TRBV19; DNA: TGTGCCAGTAGTATGTGGGGGCTGGTGGCAGATACGCAGTATTTT; CDR3: CASSMWGLVADTQYF
D: NA; size: few; J: TRBJ2-3; V: TRBV10-2; DNA: TGCGCCAGCAGTGGGACAGTGGATACGCAGTATTTT; CDR3: CASSGTVDTQYF
D: TRBD1; size: NA; J: TRBJ1-6; V: TRBV6-5; DNA: TGTGCCACCGCCGACAGGGACGGAAGGCCCCTCCACTTT; CDR3: CATADRDGRPLHF